Following are 18 T cell receptor beta chains from one sample sequenced in a study of early T cells in non-severe SARS-CoV-2 infection. MiXCR was run by TCRdb on the 5' RACE reads, yielding one entry per CDR3 protein. The table shows over 25,000 distinct CDR3 sequences, with around 5.4% occurring only once. Sequenced sample: whole blood. These receptors originate from an adult who was a healthcare worker with PCR-confirmed SARS-CoV-2 infection or an uninfected control (not recorded which).

This clonotype appeared a few times. The gene calls are TRBV11-2 and TRBJ2-1; D gene ambiguous. CDR1 and CDR2 from the germline V gene are SGHAT and FQNNGV. This CDR3 has 15 residues. Trimming stripped 5 bases from V and 0 bases from J, with 11 bases between. In DNA, the CDR3 is TGTGCCAGCAGCCCCCAGGTGAGCTCCTACAATGAGCAGTTCTTC. This translates into CASSPQVSSYNEQFF.

In its sample, this clonotype was seen many times. This rearrangement joins TRBV5-1 to TRBJ1-1; D is undetermined. V was cut by 4 bases and J by 1 base, with 8 bases left in between. This CDR3 is built from 13 residues. Germline V lookup: CDR1 SGHRS, CDR2 YFSETQ. CDR3 nucleotides: TGCGCCAGCAGCATCTCAGGGAACACTGAAGCTTTCTTT. Residues: CASSISGNTEAFF.

This clonotype was seen a few times. The genes are TRBV5-6 and TRBJ2-7; no firm D call. The V end lost 4 bases, the J end lost 6 bases, and 17 bases lay between the germline ends. The CDR3 length is 14 residues. In germline, CDR1 is SGHDT, CDR2 YYEEEE. CDR3 nucleotide sequence: TGTGCCAGCAGCCGCCGAAAGGTGACGGGCGAGCAGTACTTC. Translation gives CASSRRKVTGEQYF.

Worth noting for this clonotype: Being one base from a much bigger clone, this may be a read error. The chain links TRBV10-3 to TRBJ1-2; 10 nucleotides line up with TRBD1. The CDR3 contains 15 residues. CDR1 is ENHRY and CDR2 is SYGVKD in the germline V gene. V trimming: 3 bases; J trimming: 6 bases; junction bases outside the gene matches: 7. CDR3 sequence (DNA): TGTGCCATCAGTGAAGGACAGGGGGGAGGCGATGGCTACACCTTC. It translates to CAISEGQGGGDGYTF.

This clonotype has ten or more counts. This sequence joins TRBV7-9 and TRBJ2-7, with a weak D call TRBD2 (5 bases). V gave up 2 bases and J gave up 2 bases, with 10 bases separating them. Germline CDR1 and CDR2: SEHNR and FQNEAQ (reference sequence). CDR3 length: 14 residues. This chain's CDR3 is CASSLNSGTYEQYF. CDR3 DNA sequence: TGTGCCAGCAGCTTAAATTCGGGGACCTACGAGCAGTACTTC.

The sample holds many counts of this clonotype. The chain couples TRBV28 to TRBJ1-2; D not certain. CDR3 length equals 15 residues. Trimming left V 5 bases short and J 4 bases short, with 17 bases between. Per germline, CDR1 MDHEN and CDR2 SYDVKM. DNA for the CDR3: TGTGCCAGCAGTCCCTCTTGGCGGGAAGCCTATGGCTACACCTTC. Encoded protein: CASSPSWREAYGYTF.

Only a few counts were recorded for this clonotype. The V call is TRBV27, the J call TRBJ2-7, with 7 bases aligning to TRBD2. Germline values: CDR1 MNHEY, CDR2 SMNVEV (reference sequence). J gave up 1 base and V 3 bases, and 9 bases lay outside the gene matches. This CDR3 has 16 residues. The CDR3 spells CASSFVRGSSSYEQYF. As DNA, the CDR3 is TGTGCCAGCAGTTTTGTGCGCGGGAGTAGTTCCTACGAGCAGTACTTC.

The chain links TRBV7-2 to TRBJ1-1; D ambiguous. Between the trimmed V and J ends, which lost 5 bases and 0 bases, there was a span of 16 bases. There are 16 residues in the CDR3. CDR1 SGHTA and CDR2 FQGNSA come from the germline V gene. The CDR3 sequence: CASSPQALALNTEAFF. Here the CDR3 DNA reads TGTGCCAGCAGCCCCCAGGCTTTGGCTTTGAACACTGAAGCTTTCTTT.

This clonotype was counted between two and nine times. The V call is TRBV12-3 or TRBV12-4, the J call TRBJ1-3; TRBD1 matches at 7 bases. V dropped 6 bases and J dropped 0; count of bases not matched to a gene: 5. The CDR3 sequence is 15 residues long. CDR3 sequence: CASRRTGTSGNTIYF. The CDR3 nucleotides read TGTGCCAGCAGGAGGACAGGAACCTCTGGAAACACCATATATTTT.

By share of the sample, this clonotype is medium-sized. The CDR3 coding sequence is TGCAGTGCTAGAGTCCCCGCAGAGACCCAGTACTTC. Its protein is CSARVPAETQYF. This chain uses TRBV20-1 with TRBJ2-5; D unresolved. The CDR3 consists of 12 residues. Per germline, CDR1 DFQATT and CDR2 SNEGSKA (reference sequence). V shed 1 base and J shed 4 bases, with 7 bases lying between them.

This clonotype was observed many times. This chain links TRBV4-3 with TRBJ2-7; possibly TRBD2 for D (6 bases). The CDR3 contains 16 residues. Germline V lookup: CDR1 LGHNA, CDR2 YSLEER. The V end lost 0 bases, the J end lost 4 bases, and 16 bases lay between the germline ends. The CDR3 is CASSQEGGTGFYEQYF. CDR3 DNA: TGCGCCAGCAGCCAAGAGGGCGGGACGGGTTTTTACGAGCAGTACTTC.

This clonotype has at least ten counts. The CDR3 DNA follows: TGTGCCAGCAGTTTACGAGCGGGAATCAATGAGCAGTTCTTC. It encodes CASSLRAGINEQFF. The rearrangement links TRBV28 to TRBJ2-1; 7 bases match TRBD2. This CDR3 is built from 14 residues. Trimming at V came to 2 bases and at J to 6 bases, leaving 4 bases not matched to a gene. Germline loops: CDR1 MDHEN, CDR2 SYDVKM. Variable domain in full (rest from reference TRBV28 and TRBJ2-1): DVKVTQSSRYLVKRTGEKVFLECVQDMDHENMFWYRQDPGLGLRLIYFSYDVKMKEKGDIPEGYSVSREKKERFSLILESASTNQTSMYLCASSLRAGINEQFFGPGTRLTVL.

V is TRBV3-1 and J is TRBJ2-2; no reliable D call. Germline-derived CDR1 and CDR2 are LGHDT and YNNKEL (reference sequence). The V end was cut by 6 bases, the J end by 4 bases, with 6 bases between. The CDR3 length is 12 residues. The CDR3 sequence: CASSPSTGELFF. CDR3 DNA: TGTGCCAGCAGTCCCAGCACCGGGGAGCTGTTTTTT.

The chain joins TRBV12-3 or TRBV12-4 to TRBJ1-1, with 9 bases matching TRBD1. This CDR3 contains 13 residues. V was clipped by 4 bases and J by 4 bases; unmatched bases: 1. The CDR3 nucleotides read TGTGCCAGCAGTTCGGACAGGGGCACTGAAGCTTTCTTT. Translation gives CASSSDRGTEAFF.

Ten or more counts support this clonotype. The chain uses TRBV12-3 or TRBV12-4 and TRBJ2-5; D is uncertain. The V and J ends lost 2 bases and 3 bases respectively, with 4 bases between them. The length of the CDR3 is 12 residues. CDR3 in amino acids: CASSLLEETQYF. The CDR3 nucleotides are TGTGCCAGCAGTTTATTAGAAGAGACCCAGTACTTC.

This clonotype was observed many times. The chain employs TRBV6-5 and TRBJ1-1; 10 nucleotides align to TRBD1. The length of the CDR3 is 14 residues. The V gene end was trimmed by 2 bases and the J gene end by 5 bases; junction bases not matched to a gene: 2. Per germline, CDR1 MNHEY and CDR2 SVGAGI. The CDR3 nucleotides read TGTGCCAGCAGTTACGGGGGACAGGGGACTGAAGCTTTCTTT. The encoded protein is CASSYGGQGTEAFF.

This clonotype was observed a few times. J is TRBJ2-1 and V is TRBV29-1; D unresolved. Germline V lookup: CDR1 SQVTM, CDR2 ANQGSEA. V was cut by 3 bases and J by 0 bases, with 15 bases left in between. The CDR3 consists of 16 residues. The DNA of the CDR3 is TGCAGCGTTGACCGATCCAGTGGGTTCTCCTACAATGAGCAGTTCTTC. It encodes CSVDRSSGFSYNEQFF.

The rearrangement links TRBV12-3 or TRBV12-4 to TRBJ2-4; D is unclear. V lost 6 bases to trimming and J lost 0 bases, with 6 bases between them. The CDR3 spans 13 residues. The DNA of the CDR3 is TGTGCCAGCAGCGGGCTAGCCAAAAACATTCAGTACTTC. As protein: CASSGLAKNIQYF.